This TCR beta chain originates from a study of blood T cell repertoires in COVID-19. Whole-study context: Specimens from acute and convalescent COVID-19 originated in the United States, Italy and Spain. T cells, B-cell-depleted T cells, or PBMCs supplied cDNA or gDNA.

The table lists this clone with a few counts. As originally analysed: The authors estimated nucleated cell counts from reference gene primer amplification. Data came from immunoSEQ multiplex PCR; TCRdb stores just in-frame clones and leaves some out. The D gene and trimming were derived from the DNA, and the V and J assignments and clone size from that table. The sample carries fewer than 55,000 clones, roughly four fifths recorded once. This CDR3 has 13 amino acids. The V gene lost 0 bases and the J gene lost 1 base, with 6 bases spanning the gap. Germline V gene lookup returns CDR1 SQVTM and CDR2 ANQGSEA.

The J gene is TRBJ1-1, the V gene TRBV29-1; D is unresolved. Sample: peripheral blood. This TCR came from a woman aged 55-69 years with acute or convalescent COVID-19. The CDR3 loop reads CSVEERPNTEAFF. The CDR3 DNA follows: TGCAGCGTTGAAGAGCGGCCGAACACTGAAGCTTTCTTT.